This is a list of T cell receptor beta chains from one sample in a study of shared clonotypes between healthy human individuals. Repertoires were generated with immunoSEQ multiplex PCR, while TCRdb's copy carries only in-frame clones and drops some. The sample carries over a million clones, 78% recorded once. The sequenced sample was memory CD4+ T cells from PBMCs. Source of these receptors: a young man in good health. Some clones in this sample may be carry-over from other donors' samples. The CDR3 runs from the conserved cysteine through the conserved F or W. D genes are given only for firm matches. Rows give clone size only sometimes, using once, few, many, or a class for an expanded clone.

CDR3aa	CDR3nt	d_gene	j_gene	v_gene	abundance
CASSADSHTEAFF	TGTGCCAGCAGCGCCGACAGTCACACTGAAGCTTTCTTT	NA	TRBJ1-1	TRBV9	NA
CASTRGGQEKLFF	TGTGCCAGCACCAGAGGGGGGCAAGAAAAACTGTTTTTT	NA	TRBJ1-4	TRBV7-9	NA
CASSRHDRYGYTF	TGTGCCAGCAGTCGACACGACCGATATGGCTACACCTTC	NA	TRBJ1-2	TRBV28	NA
CAISGGQTSRETQYF	TGTGCCATCAGTGGGGGTCAGACTAGCCGGGAGACCCAGTACTTC	TRBD2	TRBJ2-5	TRBV10-3	NA
CASSQEPQPRITGELFF	TGTGCCAGCAGCCAAGAACCCCAGCCGCGTATCACCGGGGAGCTGTTTTTT	NA	TRBJ2-2	TRBV4-2	NA
CASSSGNEGIQYF	TGTGCCAGCAGCTCCGGGAATGAAGGCATTCAGTACTTC	NA	TRBJ2-4	TRBV7-6	NA
CSVLAGQGMDIQYF	TGCAGCGTGCTCGCCGGACAGGGGATGGACATTCAGTACTTC	TRBD1	TRBJ2-4	TRBV29-1	NA
CASSPRPGYGGELFF	TGTGCCAGCAGCCCCCGACCAGGGTACGGCGGGGAGCTGTTTTTT	NA	TRBJ2-2	TRBV7-7	NA
CASSSRSQPQHF	TGTGCCAGCAGCTCACGTTCCCAGCCCCAGCATTTT	NA	TRBJ1-5	TRBV7-2	NA
CASRRQHSTDTQYF	TGTGCCAGTAGGAGACAGCATAGCACAGATACGCAGTATTTT	NA	TRBJ2-3	TRBV19	NA
CASSLGTPGNQPQHF	TGTGCCAGCAGTCTCGGGACTCCAGGCAATCAGCCCCAGCATTTT	NA	TRBJ1-5	TRBV27	NA
CASSDSRPGRNEQFF	TGTGCCAGCAGTGACTCGCGGCCAGGGCGAAATGAGCAGTTCTTC	NA	TRBJ2-1	TRBV25-1	NA
CASIRVAGSTDTQYF	TGCGCCAGCATCAGAGTAGCGGGAAGCACAGATACGCAGTATTTT	TRBD2	TRBJ2-3	TRBV5-1	NA
CASSPNSGQSYEQYF	TGTGCCAGCAGCCCCAATAGCGGGCAGTCCTACGAGCAGTACTTC	TRBD2	TRBJ2-7	TRBV7-9	NA
CASSPGANTEAFF	TGTGCCAGCAGCCCAGGGGCAAACACTGAAGCTTTCTTT	NA	TRBJ1-1	TRBV7-3	many
CASSPQSGAGELFF	TGTGCCAGCTCACCACAGTCCGGGGCCGGGGAGCTGTTTTTT	NA	TRBJ2-2	TRBV18	once
CASSLLALETQYF	TGTGCCAGCAGCTTACTGGCTTTGGAGACCCAGTACTTC	NA	TRBJ2-5	TRBV11-2	NA
CASRVTGGTYEQYF	TGTGCCAGCAGGGTGACAGGGGGCACCTACGAGCAGTACTTC	TRBD1	TRBJ2-7	TRBV2	NA
CASSDISGNPGELFF	TGCGCCAGCAGCGATATTAGCGGGAATCCCGGGGAGCTGTTTTTT	TRBD2	TRBJ2-2	TRBV5-1	NA
CASSIGQAPYNEQFF	TGTGCCAGCAGCATCGGACAAGCCCCCTACAATGAGCAGTTCTTC	NA	TRBJ2-1	TRBV7-7	NA
CASSPPDRANYGYTF	TGTGCCAGCTCACCACCGGACCGAGCTAACTATGGCTACACCTTC	NA	TRBJ1-2	TRBV18	NA
CASSAGVPAHYGYTF	TGTGCCAGCAGCGCTGGCGTCCCAGCTCACTATGGCTACACCTTC	NA	TRBJ1-2	TRBV9	NA
CASSRAPPGPYEQYF	TGTGCCAGCAGCAGGGCCCCACCGGGACCCTACGAGCAGTACTTC	NA	TRBJ2-7	TRBV27	NA
CASSLVPGNPGELFF	TGCGCCAGCAGCTTGGTGCCGGGGAACCCCGGGGAGCTGTTTTTT	NA	TRBJ2-2	TRBV5-1	NA
CASSPSGALSYEQYF	TGTGCCAGCAGTCCTTCAGGGGCCCTCTCCTACGAGCAGTACTTC	NA	TRBJ2-7	TRBV6-6	NA
CASSPPGARETQYF	TGTGCCAGCAGCCCCCCGGGGGCCCGAGAGACCCAGTACTTC	NA	TRBJ2-5	TRBV5-4	NA
CAWGAQGVDTF	TGTGCCTGGGGCGCTCAGGGGGTGGACACCTTC	TRBD1	TRBJ1-2	TRBV30	NA
CASRPGVYEQYF	TGTGCCAGCAGACCGGGGGTCTACGAGCAGTACTTC	NA	TRBJ2-7	TRBV5-5	NA
CSAYIDSEAFF	TGCAGTGCCTACATCGACTCTGAAGCTTTCTTT	NA	TRBJ1-1	TRBV20-1	NA
CASSPPPGQGSEQYF	TGTGCCAGCAGCCCCCCCCCGGGCCAGGGGAGTGAGCAGTACTTC	NA	TRBJ2-7	TRBV7-2	NA
CASSFPDRLQETQYF	TGTGCCAGCAGCTTTCCCGACCGTCTCCAAGAGACCCAGTACTTC	NA	TRBJ2-5	TRBV7-2	few
CASRTLAGAEQYF	TGTGCCAGCAGAACACTAGCGGGAGCCGAGCAGTACTTC	TRBD2	TRBJ2-7	TRBV7-9	NA
CASSRQGADEQFF	TGTGCCAGCAGCAGACAGGGGGCGGATGAGCAGTTCTTC	TRBD1	TRBJ2-1	TRBV2	few
CASSFGTGGPISYGYTF	TGTGCCAGCAGTTTCGGGACAGGGGGCCCGATTTCCTATGGCTACACCTTC	TRBD1	TRBJ1-2	TRBV27	NA
CAISEGLLRTDTQYF	TGTGCCATCAGTGAGGGCCTGTTACGCACAGATACGCAGTATTTT	NA	TRBJ2-3	TRBV10-3	NA
CASSLTGFGNTIYF	TGTGCCAGCAGCTTAACGGGTTTCGGAAACACCATATATTTT	NA	TRBJ1-3	TRBV7-9	NA
CSVGDGGSNTEAFF	TGCAGCGTTGGCGATGGGGGGTCGAACACTGAAGCTTTCTTT	NA	TRBJ1-1	TRBV29-1	NA
CASSLGHGGQGAYEQYF	TGTGCCAGCAGTTTAGGCCATGGGGGGCAGGGAGCCTACGAGCAGTACTTC	NA	TRBJ2-7	TRBV28	NA
CASSLQIGANVLTF	TGTGCCAGCAGCCTCCAAATTGGGGCCAACGTCCTGACTTTC	NA	TRBJ2-6	TRBV7-3	many
CASSGRVSAETQYF	TGTGCCAGCTCGGGGCGAGTGTCGGCGGAGACCCAGTACTTC	NA	TRBJ2-5	TRBV5-5	NA
CASRKRILADRSSYEQYF	TGTGCCAGCAGAAAACGCATACTAGCGGATAGAAGCTCCTACGAGCAGTACTTC	TRBD2	TRBJ2-7	TRBV7-9	once
CASRQTGREEKLFF	TGTGCCAGTAGGCAGACAGGGAGAGAGGAAAAACTGTTTTTT	TRBD1	TRBJ1-4	TRBV19	NA